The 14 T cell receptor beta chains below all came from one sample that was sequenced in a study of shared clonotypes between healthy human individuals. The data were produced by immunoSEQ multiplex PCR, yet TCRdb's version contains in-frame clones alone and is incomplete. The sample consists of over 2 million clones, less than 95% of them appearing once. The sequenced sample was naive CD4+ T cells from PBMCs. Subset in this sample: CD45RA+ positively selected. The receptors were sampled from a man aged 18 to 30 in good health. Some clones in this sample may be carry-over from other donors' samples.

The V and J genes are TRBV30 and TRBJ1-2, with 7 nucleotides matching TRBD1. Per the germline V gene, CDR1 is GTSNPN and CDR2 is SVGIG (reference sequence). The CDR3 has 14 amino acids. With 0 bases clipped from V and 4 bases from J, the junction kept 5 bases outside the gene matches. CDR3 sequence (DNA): TGTGCCTGGAGTGTACAGGGGTGGGGCTATGGCTACACCTTC. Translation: CAWSVQGWGYGYTF.

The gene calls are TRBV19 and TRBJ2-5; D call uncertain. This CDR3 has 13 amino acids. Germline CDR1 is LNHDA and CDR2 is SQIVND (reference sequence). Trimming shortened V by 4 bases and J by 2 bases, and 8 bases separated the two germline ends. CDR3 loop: CASSKTSQETQYF. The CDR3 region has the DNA TGTGCCAGTAGTAAAACAAGTCAAGAGACCCAGTACTTC.

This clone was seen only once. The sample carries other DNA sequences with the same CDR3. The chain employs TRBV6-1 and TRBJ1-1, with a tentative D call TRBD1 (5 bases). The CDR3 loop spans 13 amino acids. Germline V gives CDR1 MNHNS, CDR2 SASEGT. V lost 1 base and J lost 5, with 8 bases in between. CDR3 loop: CASSEVRGTEAFF. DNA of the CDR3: TGTGCCAGCAGTGAAGTCCGGGGGACTGAAGCTTTCTTT.

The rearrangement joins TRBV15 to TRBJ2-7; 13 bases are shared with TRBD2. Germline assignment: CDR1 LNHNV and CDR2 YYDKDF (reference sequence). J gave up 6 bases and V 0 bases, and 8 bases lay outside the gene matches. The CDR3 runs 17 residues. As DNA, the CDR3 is TGTGCCACCAGCAGAGATCTGGGACTAGCGGGAAAGGTCGAGCAGTACTTC. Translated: CATSRDLGLAGKVEQYF.

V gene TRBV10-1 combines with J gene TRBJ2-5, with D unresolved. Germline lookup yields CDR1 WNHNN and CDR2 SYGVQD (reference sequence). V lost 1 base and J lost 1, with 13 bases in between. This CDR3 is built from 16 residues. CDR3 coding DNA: TGCGCCAGCAGTGAGTTCCGACACCCACTCCAAGAGACCCAGTACTTC. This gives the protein CASSEFRHPLQETQYF.

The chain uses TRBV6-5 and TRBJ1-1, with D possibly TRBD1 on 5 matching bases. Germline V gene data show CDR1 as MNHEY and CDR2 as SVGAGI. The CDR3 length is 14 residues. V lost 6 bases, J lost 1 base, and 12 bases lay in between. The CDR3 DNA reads TGTGCCAGCAGGGCCCCGGGGGGGAACACTGAAGCTTTCTTT. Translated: CASRAPGGNTEAFF.

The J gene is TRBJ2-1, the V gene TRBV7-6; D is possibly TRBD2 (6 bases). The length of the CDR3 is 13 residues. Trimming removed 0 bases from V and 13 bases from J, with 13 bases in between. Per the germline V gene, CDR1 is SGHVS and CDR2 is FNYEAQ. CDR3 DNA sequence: TGTGCCAGCAGCTTAGCTGTGTGGGACTCTCAGTTCTTC. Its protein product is CASSLAVWDSQFF.

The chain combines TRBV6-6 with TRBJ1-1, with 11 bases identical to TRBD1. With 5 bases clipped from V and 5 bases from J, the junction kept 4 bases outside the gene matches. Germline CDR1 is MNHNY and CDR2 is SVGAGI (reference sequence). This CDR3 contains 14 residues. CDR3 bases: TGTGCCAGCAGTCAGGACAGGGGGCGAACTGAAGCTTTCTTT. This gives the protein CASSQDRGRTEAFF.

CDR3 nucleotides: TGTGCCAGCAGCCCCTTTCGGGGGGAGGTAGCGGATACGCAGTATTTT. This translates into CASSPFRGEVADTQYF. The chain joins TRBV11-2 to TRBJ2-3; 7 nucleotides match TRBD2. The V and J ends lost 5 bases and 6 bases, in that order; junction bases with no gene match: 14. The V gene's germline CDR1 is SGHAT and CDR2 FQNNGV. The CDR3 sequence is 16 residues long.

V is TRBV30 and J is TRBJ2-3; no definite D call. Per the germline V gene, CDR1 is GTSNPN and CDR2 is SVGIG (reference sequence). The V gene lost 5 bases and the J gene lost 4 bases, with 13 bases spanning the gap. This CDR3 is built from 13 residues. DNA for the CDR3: TGTGCCTGGTCTCGAGCATCCTCAGATACGCAGTATTTT. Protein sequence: CAWSRASSDTQYF.

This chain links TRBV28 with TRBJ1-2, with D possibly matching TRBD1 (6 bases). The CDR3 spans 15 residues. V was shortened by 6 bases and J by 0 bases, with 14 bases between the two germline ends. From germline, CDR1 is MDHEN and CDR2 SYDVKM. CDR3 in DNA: TGTGCCAGCAGGGGGGGACACTCAGCTAACTATGGCTACACCTTC. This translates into CASRGGHSANYGYTF.

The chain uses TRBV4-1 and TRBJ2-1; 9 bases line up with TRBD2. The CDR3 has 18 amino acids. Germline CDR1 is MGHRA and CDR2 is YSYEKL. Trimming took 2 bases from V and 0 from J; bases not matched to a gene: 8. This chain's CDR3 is CASSQRGAGGPSYNEQFF. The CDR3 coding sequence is TGCGCCAGCAGCCAAAGGGGGGCGGGAGGGCCCTCCTACAATGAGCAGTTCTTC.

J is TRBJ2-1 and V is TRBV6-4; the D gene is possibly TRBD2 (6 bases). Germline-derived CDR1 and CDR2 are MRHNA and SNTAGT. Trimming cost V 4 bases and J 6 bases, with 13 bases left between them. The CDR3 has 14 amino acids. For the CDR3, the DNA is TGTGCCAGCAGTGCGCAGGGAGGATCCAATGAGCAGTTCTTC. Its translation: CASSAQGGSNEQFF.

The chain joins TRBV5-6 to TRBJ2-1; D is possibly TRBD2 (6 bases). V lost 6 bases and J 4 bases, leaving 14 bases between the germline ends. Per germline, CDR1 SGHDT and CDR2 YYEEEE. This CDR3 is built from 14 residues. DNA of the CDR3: TGTGCCAGCACAACCCGGAGGGAATACAATGAGCAGTTCTTC. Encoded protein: CASTTRREYNEQFF. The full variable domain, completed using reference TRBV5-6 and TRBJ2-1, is DAGVTQSPTHLIKTRGQQVTLRCSPKSGHDTVSWYQQALGQGPQFIFQYYEEEERQRGNFPDRFSGHQFPNYSSELNVNALLLGDSALYLCASTTRREYNEQFFGPGTRLTVL.